The 2 T cell receptor beta chains listed next were all sequenced from one sample in a study of OX40 agonist ivuxolimab in advanced cancers. Sequencing used immunoSEQ multiplex PCR; TCRdb keeps in-frame clones, though not all of them. The sample records tens of thousands of clones, about 91% being singletons. The material sequenced was CD4+ or CD8+ T cells sorted from blood, taken in a trial of the OX40 agonist ivuxolimab. The receptors stem from an adult with an advanced solid tumor such as melanoma, head and neck, liver or kidney cancer.

The rearrangement links TRBV28 to TRBJ2-1; 8 bases agree with TRBD1. The length of the CDR3 is 15 residues. Per the germline V gene, CDR1 is MDHEN and CDR2 is SYDVKM. The J segment lost 2 bases and the V segment lost 5 bases, leaving 5 bases of the junction unmatched. CDR3 protein: CASSGAGGAYNEQFF. The DNA of the CDR3 is TGTGCCAGCAGTGGGGCAGGGGGCGCCTACAATGAGCAGTTCTTC.

The rearrangement uses TRBV28 and TRBJ2-1; 7 nucleotides line up with TRBD1. Germline assignment: CDR1 MDHEN and CDR2 SYDVKM. This CDR3 comprises 14 residues. J gave up 10 bases and V 5 bases, and 11 bases lay outside the gene matches. CDR3 DNA: TGTGCCAGCAGTATATTCGGACAGGCTCGGGAGCAGTTCTTC. It yields the protein CASSIFGQAREQFF. The full variable domain, in which reference TRBV28 and TRBJ2-1 provide the parts outside the CDR3, is DVKVTQSSRYLVKRTGEKVFLECVQDMDHENMFWYRQDPGLGLRLIYFSYDVKMKEKGDIPEGYSVSREKKERFSLILESASTNQTSMYLCASSIFGQAREQFFGPGTRLTVL.